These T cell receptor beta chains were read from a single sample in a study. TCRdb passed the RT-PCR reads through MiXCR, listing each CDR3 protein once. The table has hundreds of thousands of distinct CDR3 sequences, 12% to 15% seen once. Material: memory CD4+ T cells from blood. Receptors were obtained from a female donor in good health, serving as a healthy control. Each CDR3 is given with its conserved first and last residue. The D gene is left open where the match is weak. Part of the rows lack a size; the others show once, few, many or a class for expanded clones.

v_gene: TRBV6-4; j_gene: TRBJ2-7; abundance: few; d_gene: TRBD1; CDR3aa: CASGTDRGSHYEQYF; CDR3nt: TGTGCCAGCGGAACCGACAGGGGCTCCCACTACGAGCAGTACTTC
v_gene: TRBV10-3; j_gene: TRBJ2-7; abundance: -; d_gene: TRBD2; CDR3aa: CAITGSLAEPEEQYF; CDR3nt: TGTGCCATCACTGGTAGCCTAGCGGAACCTGAGGAGCAGTACTTC
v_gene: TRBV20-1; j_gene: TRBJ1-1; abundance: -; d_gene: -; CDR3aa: CSAGIRGRWDTEAFF; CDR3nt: TGCAGTGCTGGAATACGGGGCCGGTGGGACACTGAAGCTTTCTTT
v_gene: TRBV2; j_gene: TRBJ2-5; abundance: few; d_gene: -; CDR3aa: CASSERKTQYF; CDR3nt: TGTGCCAGCAGTGAGAGGAAGACCCAGTACTTC
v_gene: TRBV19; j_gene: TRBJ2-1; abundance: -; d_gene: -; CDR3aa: CASSRDTPGYNEQFF; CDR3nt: TGTGCCAGTAGTAGAGACACCCCAGGGTACAATGAGCAGTTCTTC
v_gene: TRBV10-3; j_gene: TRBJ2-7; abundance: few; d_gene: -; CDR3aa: CAISAGHVYEQYF; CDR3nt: TGTGCCATCAGCGCGGGACATGTCTACGAGCAGTACTTC
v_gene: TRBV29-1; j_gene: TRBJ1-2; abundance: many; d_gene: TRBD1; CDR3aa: CSVDRGNNYGYTF; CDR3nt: TGCAGCGTTGACAGGGGGAATAACTATGGCTACACCTTC
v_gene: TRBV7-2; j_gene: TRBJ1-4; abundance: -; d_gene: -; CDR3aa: CASSFANEKLFF; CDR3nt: TGTGCCAGCAGCTTTGCTAATGAAAAACTGTTTTTT
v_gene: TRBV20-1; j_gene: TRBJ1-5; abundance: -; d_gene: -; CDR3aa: CSARRLSNDQPQHF; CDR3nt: TGCAGTGCTAGGAGGCTTAGTAATGATCAGCCCCAGCATTTT
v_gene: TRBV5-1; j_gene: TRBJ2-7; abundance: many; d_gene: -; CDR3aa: CASSLTPDGGEQYF; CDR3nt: TGCGCCAGCAGCTTAACACCAGACGGAGGGGAGCAGTACTTC
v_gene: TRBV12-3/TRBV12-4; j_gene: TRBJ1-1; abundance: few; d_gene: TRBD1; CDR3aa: CASRGDRGWNTEAFF; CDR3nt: TGTGCCAGCAGGGGGGACAGGGGGTGGAACACTGAAGCTTTCTTT
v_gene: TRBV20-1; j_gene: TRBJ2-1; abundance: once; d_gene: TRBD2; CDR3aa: CSARDVLAGGHRHEQFF; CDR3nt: TGCAGTGCTAGAGATGTGCTAGCGGGAGGGCATAGGCATGAGCAGTTCTTC
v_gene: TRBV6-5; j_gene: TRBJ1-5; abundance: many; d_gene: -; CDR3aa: CASRTTAGPQHF; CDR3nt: TGTGCCAGCAGGACGACAGCAGGCCCCCAGCATTTT
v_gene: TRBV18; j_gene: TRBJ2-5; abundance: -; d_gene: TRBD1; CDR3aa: CASSLQGQGGEETQYF; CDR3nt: TGTGCCAGCTCACTCCAGGGACAGGGGGGCGAAGAGACCCAGTACTTC
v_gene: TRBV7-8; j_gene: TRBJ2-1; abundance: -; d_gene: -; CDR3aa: CASSSGKGAYNEQFF; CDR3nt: TGTGCCAGCAGCTCTGGAAAGGGGGCCTACAATGAGCAGTTCTTC
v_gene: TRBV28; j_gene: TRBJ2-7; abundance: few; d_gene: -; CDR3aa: CASRQGGGRASGEQYF; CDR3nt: TGTGCCAGCAGACAGGGGGGCGGGAGGGCATCAGGGGAGCAGTACTTC
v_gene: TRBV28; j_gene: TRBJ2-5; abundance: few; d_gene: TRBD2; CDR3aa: CASKGLAGRQETQYF; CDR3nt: TGTGCCAGCAAGGGACTAGCGGGTCGTCAAGAGACCCAGTACTTC